The clone carrying this TCR beta chain was found a few times. Its cognate antigen is unknown. Time point described: pre-sensitization, week 0. Described treatment: therapeutic diphenylcyclopropenone sensitization with weekly scalp DPC. The data were obtained in a study of human T cells and chemical hapten exposure. About the research overall: Doses of diphenylcyclopropenone went to the patients' scalps weekly throughout the approximately 22-week study. Variation in per-sample TCR yields came mainly from small pooled library volume differences.

Study-wide results and caveats: With patch test score, the counts of PT1 expanded TCRs showed a positive correlation. TCRs whose frequency exceeded 1 in 1000 remained the same following DPC sensitization.

TCRdb re-derived calls from the RACE reads in MiXCR, one entry per CDR3 protein. The sample carries over 300,000 distinct CDR3 sequences, approximately 5% recorded once. This receptor was identified in a woman between 50 and 59 years old with alopecia areata. Some clones in this sample may be carry-over from other donors' samples. The sequences come from whole blood, collected in connection with sensitization to the hapten diphenylcyclopropenone (DPC).

This chain's CDR3 is CASSSGAGNNEQFF. DNA of the CDR3: TGTGCCAGCAGTAGCGGAGCGGGGAACAATGAGCAGTTCTTC. V and J are TRBV27 and TRBJ2-1; the match to TRBD2 covers 7 bases. This CDR3 comprises 14 residues. Trimming cost V 5 bases and J 5 bases; bases outside gene matches: 6. Germline values: CDR1 MNHEY, CDR2 SMNVEV (reference sequence).